This T cell receptor beta chain is drawn from a study of T cells in Graves' hyperthyroidism and ophthalmopathy. In its sample, this clonotype was seen many times. If no ophthalmopathy progression occurred within 18 months, Graves' hyperthyroidism was stable. Patients aged 18 to 65 with hyperthyroidism were newly diagnosed, with duration under 2 months. Diagnosis relied on clinical symptoms, serum thyroxine and TRAb, thyroid ultrasound and orbital computed tomography. Fresh peripheral blood, 7.5 to 10 ml, was the source of the PBMCs. Per the germline V gene, CDR1 is SGHAT and CDR2 is FQNNGV. There are 14 residues in the CDR3. V dropped 3 bases and J dropped 8 bases, with 14 bases sitting between them. Amplification of TCR beta CDR3 regions used RNA as the template. The study used the HTBI primer set for a first-round RT-PCR of the TCR CDR3. In TCRdb, the multiplex PCR reads were re-called with MiXCR into one record per CDR3 protein. Among some 620,000 distinct CDR3 sequences listed, 16% were seen once.

The specimen was blood. This chain links TRBV11-2 with TRBJ2-1; D is tentatively TRBD1 or TRBD2 (5 bases each). The receptor was derived from a woman in her twenties or thirties with Graves' hyperthyroidism. The CDR3 DNA reads TGTGCCAGCAGCTTCCGGGACGGAGAGGATGAGCAGTTCTTC. Amino acids: CASSFRDGEDEQFF.